This T cell receptor beta chain was sequenced for a study of blood T cell repertoires in COVID-19. CDR3 length equals 14 residues. Trimming shortened V by 1 base and J by 3 bases, and 12 bases separated the two germline ends. Germline CDR1 SQVTM, CDR2 ANQGSEA. TCRdb keeps only in-frame clones here, not all; method: immunoSEQ multiplex PCR. The sample shows tens of thousands of clones, approximately 91% of them seen only once. V and J are TRBV29-1 and TRBJ2-5; possible D gene TRBD2, 5 bases. The TCR comes from a man in his sixties with active COVID-19. Sequenced material: peripheral blood. Here the CDR3 reads CSVEVIGREETQYF. The CDR3, as DNA: TGCAGCGTTGAAGTAATAGGGAGAGAAGAGACCCAGTACTTC.